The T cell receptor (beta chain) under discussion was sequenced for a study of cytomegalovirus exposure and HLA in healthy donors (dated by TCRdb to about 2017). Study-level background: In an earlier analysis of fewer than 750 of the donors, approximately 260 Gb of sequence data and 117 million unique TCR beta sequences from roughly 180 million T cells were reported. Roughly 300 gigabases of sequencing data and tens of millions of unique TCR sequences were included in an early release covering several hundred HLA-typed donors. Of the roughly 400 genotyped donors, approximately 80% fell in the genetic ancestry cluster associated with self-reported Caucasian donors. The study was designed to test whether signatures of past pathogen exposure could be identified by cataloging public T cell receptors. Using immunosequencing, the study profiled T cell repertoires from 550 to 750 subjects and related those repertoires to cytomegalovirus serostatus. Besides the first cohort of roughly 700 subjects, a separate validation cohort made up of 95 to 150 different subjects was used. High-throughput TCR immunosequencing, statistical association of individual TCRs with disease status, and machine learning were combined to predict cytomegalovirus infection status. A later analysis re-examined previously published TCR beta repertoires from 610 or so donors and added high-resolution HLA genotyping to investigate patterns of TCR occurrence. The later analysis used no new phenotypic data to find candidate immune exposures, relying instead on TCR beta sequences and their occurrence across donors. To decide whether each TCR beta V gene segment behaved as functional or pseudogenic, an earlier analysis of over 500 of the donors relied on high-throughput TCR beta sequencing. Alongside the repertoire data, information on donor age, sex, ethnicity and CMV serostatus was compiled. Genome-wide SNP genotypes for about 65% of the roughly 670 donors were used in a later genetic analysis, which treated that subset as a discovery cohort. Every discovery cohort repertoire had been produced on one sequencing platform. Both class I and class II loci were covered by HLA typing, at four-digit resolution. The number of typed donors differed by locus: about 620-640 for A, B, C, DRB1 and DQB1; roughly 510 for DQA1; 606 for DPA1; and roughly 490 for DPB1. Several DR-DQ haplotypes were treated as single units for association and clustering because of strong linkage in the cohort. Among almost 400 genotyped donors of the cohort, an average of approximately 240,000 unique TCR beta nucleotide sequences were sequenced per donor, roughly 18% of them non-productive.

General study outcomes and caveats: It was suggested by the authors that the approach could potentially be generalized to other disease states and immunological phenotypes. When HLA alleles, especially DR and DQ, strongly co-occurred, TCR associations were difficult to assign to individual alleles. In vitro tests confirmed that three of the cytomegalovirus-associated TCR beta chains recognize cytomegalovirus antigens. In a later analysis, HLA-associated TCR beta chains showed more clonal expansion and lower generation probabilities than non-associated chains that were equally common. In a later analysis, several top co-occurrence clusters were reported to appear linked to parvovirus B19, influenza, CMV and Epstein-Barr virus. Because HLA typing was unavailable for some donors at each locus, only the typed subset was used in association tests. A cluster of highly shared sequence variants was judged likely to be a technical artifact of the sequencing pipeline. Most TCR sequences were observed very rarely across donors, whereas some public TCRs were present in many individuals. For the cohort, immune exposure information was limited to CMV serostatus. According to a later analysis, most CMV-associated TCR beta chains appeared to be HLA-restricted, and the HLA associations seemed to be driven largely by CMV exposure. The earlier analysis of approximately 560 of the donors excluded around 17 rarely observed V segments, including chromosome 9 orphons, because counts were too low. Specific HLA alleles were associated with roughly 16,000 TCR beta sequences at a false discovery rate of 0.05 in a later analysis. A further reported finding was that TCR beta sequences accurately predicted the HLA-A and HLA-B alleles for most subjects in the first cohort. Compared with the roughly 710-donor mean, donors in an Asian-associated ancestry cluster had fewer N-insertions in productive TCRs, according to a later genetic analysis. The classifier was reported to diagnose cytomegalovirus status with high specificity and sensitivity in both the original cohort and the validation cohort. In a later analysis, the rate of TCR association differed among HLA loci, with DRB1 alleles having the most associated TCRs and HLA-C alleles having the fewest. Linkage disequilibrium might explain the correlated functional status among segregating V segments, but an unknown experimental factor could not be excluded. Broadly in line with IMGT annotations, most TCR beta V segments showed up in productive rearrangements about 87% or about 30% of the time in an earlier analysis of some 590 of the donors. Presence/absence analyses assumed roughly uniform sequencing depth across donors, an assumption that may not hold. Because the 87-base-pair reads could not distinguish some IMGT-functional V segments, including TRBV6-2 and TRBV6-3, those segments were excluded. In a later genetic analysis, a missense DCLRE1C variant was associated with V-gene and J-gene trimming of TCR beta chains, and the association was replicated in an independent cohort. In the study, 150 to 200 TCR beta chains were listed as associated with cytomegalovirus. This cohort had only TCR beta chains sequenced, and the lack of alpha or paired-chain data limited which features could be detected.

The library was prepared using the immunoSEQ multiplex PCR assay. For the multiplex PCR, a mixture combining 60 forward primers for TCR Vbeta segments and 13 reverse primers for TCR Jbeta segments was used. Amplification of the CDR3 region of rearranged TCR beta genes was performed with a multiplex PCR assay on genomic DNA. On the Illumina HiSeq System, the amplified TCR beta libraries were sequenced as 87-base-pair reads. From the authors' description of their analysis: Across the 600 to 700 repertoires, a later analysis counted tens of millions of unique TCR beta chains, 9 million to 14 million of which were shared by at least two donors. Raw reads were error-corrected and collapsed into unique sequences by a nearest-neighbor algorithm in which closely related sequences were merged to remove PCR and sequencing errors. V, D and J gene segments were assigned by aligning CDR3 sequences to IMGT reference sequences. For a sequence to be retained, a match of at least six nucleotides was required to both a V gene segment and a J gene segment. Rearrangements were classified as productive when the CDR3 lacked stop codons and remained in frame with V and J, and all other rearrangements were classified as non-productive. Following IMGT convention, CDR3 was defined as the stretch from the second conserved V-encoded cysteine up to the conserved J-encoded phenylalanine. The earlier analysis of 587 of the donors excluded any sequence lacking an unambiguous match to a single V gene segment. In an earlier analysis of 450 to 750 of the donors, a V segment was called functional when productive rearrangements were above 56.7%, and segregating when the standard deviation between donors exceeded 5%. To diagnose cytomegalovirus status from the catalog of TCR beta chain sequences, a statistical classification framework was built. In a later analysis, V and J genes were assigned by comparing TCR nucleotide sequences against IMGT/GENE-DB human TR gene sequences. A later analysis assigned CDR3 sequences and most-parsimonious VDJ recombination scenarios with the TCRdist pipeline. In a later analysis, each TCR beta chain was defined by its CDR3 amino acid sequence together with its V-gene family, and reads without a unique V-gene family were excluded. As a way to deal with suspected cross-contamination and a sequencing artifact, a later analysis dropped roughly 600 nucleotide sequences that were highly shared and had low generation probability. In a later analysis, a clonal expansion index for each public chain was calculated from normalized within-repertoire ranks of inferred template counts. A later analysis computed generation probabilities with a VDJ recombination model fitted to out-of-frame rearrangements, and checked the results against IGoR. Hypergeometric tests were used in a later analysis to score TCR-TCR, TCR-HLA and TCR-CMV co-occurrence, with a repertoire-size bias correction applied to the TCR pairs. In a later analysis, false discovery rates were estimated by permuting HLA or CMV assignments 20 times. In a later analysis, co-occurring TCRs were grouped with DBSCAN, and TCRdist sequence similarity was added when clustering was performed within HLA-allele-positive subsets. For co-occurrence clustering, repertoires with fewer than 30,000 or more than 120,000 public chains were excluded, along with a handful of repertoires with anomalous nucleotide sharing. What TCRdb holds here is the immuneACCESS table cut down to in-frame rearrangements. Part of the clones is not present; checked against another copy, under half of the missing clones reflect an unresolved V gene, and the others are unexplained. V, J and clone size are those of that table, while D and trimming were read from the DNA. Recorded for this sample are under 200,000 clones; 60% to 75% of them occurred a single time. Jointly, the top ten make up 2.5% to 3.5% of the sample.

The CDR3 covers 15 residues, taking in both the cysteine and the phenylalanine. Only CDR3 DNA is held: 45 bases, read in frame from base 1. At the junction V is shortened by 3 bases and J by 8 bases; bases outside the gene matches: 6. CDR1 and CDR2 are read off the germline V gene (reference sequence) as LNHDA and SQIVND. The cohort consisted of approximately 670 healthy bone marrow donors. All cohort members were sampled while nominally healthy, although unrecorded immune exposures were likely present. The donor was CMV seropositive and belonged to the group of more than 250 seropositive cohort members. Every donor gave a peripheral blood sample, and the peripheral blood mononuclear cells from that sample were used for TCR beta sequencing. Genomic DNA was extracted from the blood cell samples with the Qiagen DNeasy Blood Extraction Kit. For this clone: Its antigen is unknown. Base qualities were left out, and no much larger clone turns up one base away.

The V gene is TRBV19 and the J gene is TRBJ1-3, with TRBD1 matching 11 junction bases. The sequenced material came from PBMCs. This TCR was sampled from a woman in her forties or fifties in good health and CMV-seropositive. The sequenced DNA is TGTGCCAGTAGTATCAACGGACAGGGGGCGGACACCATATATTTT. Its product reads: CASSINGQGADTIYF.